This T cell receptor beta chain is from a study of T cell responses to AZD1222 COVID-19 vaccine. Only in-frame clones appear in the TCRdb table, and some are missing; sequencing was by immunoSEQ multiplex PCR. The table lists roughly 140,000 clones, 92% of them singletons. Sequencing used peripheral blood, obtained 28 days after the second AZD1222 dose. The clonotype originates from an adult who received the AZD1222 COVID-19 vaccine.

CDR3 nucleotide sequence: TGTGCCAGCAGCCGAGCAGTCCAAGAGACCCAGTACTTC. Residues: CASSRAVQETQYF. This sequence joins TRBV7-8 and TRBJ2-5; D gene unclear. The germline CDR1 and CDR2 sequences are SGHVS and FQNEAQ. Between the trimmed V and J ends, which lost 5 bases and 1 base, there was a span of 8 bases. CDR3 size: 13 residues. Complete variable domain (other parts from reference TRBV7-8 and TRBJ2-5): GAGVSQSPRYKVAKRGQDVALRCDPISGHVSLFWYQQALGQGPEFLTYFQNEAQLDKSGLPSDRFFAERPEGSVSTLKIQRTQQEDSAVYLCASSRAVQETQYFGPGTRLLVL.